A single TCR beta chain is shown here with its context. Its specificity is not known. This specimen includes other DNA sequences encoding the same CDR3. PCR primers comprised 60 Vbeta and 13 Jbeta primers. Clones were read by immunoSEQ multiplex PCR, and TCRdb kept only the in-frame ones, dropping some. The sample comprises roughly 110,000 clones, approximately 80% of which are singletons, and approximately 3.6% rests with the top ten. This record belongs to a study of cytomegalovirus exposure and HLA in healthy donors. Germline CDR1 SGHNT, CDR2 YYREEE (reference sequence). The CDR3 runs 13 residues. Trimming took 1 base from V and 1 from J, leaving 5 bases between them. Overall study results and limits: Later on, a genetic analysis was performed. It linked a missense variant in DCLRE1C with V- and J-gene trimming of TCR beta.

The sample consisted of PBMCs. The chain joins TRBV5-4 to TRBJ1-1, with unresolved D. The sequence was obtained from a man aged 60-69 years in good health and CMV-seronegative. Here the CDR3 reads CASSLTANTEAFF. CDR3 DNA sequence: TGTGCCAGCAGCTTGACAGCGAACACTGAAGCTTTCTTT. Complete variable domain (other parts from reference TRBV5-4 and TRBJ1-1): ETGVTQSPTHLIKTRGQQVTLRCSSQSGHNTVSWYQQALGQGPQFIFQYYREEENGRGNFPPRFSGLQFPNYSSELNVNALELDDSALYLCASSLTANTEAFFGQGTRLTVV.